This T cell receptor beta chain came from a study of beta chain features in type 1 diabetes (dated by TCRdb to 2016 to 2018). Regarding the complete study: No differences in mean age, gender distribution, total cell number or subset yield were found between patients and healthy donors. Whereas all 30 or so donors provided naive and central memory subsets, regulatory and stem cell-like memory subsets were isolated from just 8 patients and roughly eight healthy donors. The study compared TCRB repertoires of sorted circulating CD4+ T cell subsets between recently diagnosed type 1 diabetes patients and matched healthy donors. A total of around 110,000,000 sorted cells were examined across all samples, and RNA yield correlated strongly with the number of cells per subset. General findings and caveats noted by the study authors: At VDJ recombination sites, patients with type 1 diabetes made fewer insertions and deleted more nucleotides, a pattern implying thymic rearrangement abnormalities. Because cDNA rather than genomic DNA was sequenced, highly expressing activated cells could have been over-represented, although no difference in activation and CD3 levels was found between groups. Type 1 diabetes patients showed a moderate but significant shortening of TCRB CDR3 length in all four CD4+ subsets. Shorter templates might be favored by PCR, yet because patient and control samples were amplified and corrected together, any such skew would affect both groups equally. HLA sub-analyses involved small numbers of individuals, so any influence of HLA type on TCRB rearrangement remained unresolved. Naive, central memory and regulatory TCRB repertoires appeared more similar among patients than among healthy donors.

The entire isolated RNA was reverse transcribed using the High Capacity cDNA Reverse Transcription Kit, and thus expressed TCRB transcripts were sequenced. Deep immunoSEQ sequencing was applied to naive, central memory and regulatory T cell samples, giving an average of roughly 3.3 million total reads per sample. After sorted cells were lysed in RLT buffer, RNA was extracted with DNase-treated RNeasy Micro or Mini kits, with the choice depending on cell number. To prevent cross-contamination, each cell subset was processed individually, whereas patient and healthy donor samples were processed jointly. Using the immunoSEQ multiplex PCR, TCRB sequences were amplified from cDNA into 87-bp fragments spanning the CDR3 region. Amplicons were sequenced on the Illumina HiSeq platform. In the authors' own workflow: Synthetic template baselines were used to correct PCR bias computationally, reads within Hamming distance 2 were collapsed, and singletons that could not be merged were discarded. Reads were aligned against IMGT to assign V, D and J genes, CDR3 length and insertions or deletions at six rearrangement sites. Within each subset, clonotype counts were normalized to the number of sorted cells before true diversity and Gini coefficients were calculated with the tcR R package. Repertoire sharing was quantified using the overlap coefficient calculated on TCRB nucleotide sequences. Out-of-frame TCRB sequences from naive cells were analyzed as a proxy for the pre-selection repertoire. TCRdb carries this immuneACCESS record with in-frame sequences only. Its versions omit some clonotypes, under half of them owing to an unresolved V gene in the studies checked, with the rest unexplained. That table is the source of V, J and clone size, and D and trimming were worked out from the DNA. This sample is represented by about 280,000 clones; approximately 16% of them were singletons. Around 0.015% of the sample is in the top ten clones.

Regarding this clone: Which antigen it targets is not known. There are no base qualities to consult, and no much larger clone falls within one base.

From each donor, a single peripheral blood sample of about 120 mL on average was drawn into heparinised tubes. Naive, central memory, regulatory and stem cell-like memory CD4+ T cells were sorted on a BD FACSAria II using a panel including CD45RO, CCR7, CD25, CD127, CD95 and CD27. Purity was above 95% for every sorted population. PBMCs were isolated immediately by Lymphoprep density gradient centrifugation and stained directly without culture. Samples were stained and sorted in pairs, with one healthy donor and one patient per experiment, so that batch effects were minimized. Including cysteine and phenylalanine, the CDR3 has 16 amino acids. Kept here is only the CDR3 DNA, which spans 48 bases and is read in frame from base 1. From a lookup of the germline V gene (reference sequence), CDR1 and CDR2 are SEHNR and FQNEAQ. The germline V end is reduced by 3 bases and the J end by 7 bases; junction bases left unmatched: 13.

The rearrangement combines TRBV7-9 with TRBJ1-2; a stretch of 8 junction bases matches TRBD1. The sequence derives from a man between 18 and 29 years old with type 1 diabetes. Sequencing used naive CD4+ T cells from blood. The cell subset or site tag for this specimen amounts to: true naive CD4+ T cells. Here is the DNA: TGTGCCAGCAGCTTTGGGTCAGGGGGCAGTTTTGGTGGCTACACCTTC. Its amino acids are CASSFGSGGSFGGYTF.